The 12 T cell receptor beta chains below all came from one sample that was sequenced in a study of cytomegalovirus exposure and HLA in healthy donors. The PCR was carried out with 60 Vbeta primers and 13 Jbeta primers. The protocol was immunoSEQ multiplex PCR, while the TCRdb copy is restricted to in-frame clones and leaves out a portion. The sample records some 120,000 clones, more than 80% being singletons. Sequencing was performed on PBMCs. Receptors originate from a man aged 25 to 40 in good health and CMV-seronegative.

This clone was seen a handful of times. This chain uses TRBV10-3 with TRBJ2-2, with 7 positions matching TRBD2. The CDR3 totals 15 residues. Germline V gives CDR1 ENHRY, CDR2 SYGVKD. V was pared by 7 bases and J by 5 bases, with 10 bases of the junction left unmatched. The CDR3 bases are TGTGCCATCAATGGACTAGATAGCGAAACCGGGGAGCTGTTTTTT. Its protein product is CAINGLDSETGELFF.

This clone was counted once. The J gene is TRBJ1-1, the V gene TRBV4-1; possibly TRBD1 for D (6 bases). The ends were cut back, 0 bases at V and 10 bases at J, with 15 bases in the middle. This CDR3 spans 14 amino acids. Germline V gives CDR1 MGHRA, CDR2 YSYEKL. The CDR3 DNA reads TGCGCCAGCAGCCAAGATTGGCCAGGGGAAGGAGCTTTCTTT. This sequence encodes CASSQDWPGEGAFF.

V usage is TRBV5-6 and J usage is TRBJ2-7; TRBD1 might be the D (5 bases). The CDR3 runs 16 residues. V gave up 3 bases and J gave up 3 bases, with 19 bases separating them. The germline CDR1 and CDR2 sequences are SGHDT and YYEEEE. CDR3 sequence: CASSWLGRDDVYEQYF. In DNA, the CDR3 is TGTGCCAGCAGCTGGCTGGGCAGGGATGATGTCTACGAGCAGTACTTC.

The chain combines TRBV12-5 with TRBJ2-7, with 9 bases lining up with TRBD1. CDR1 and CDR2 from the germline V gene are LGHNT and FRNRAP. J lost 6 bases, V lost 5 bases, and 8 bases had no gene match. The CDR3 consists of 14 residues. The CDR3 DNA reads as TGTGCTAGTGGTCAGAGGGACAGGGTCTCCGAGCAGTACTTC. As protein: CASGQRDRVSEQYF.

The genes are TRBV9 and TRBJ2-2, with 10 bases matching TRBD1. The germline V gene has CDR1 SGDLS and CDR2 YYNGEE. J lost 5 bases, V lost 0 bases, and 7 bases had no gene match. This CDR3 has 17 residues. The CDR3 sequence: CASSVARTGGNTGELFF. CDR3 coding DNA: TGTGCCAGCAGCGTAGCTAGGACAGGGGGTAATACCGGGGAGCTGTTTTTT.

V is TRBV7-9 and J is TRBJ1-2, with D unresolved. The germline V gene has CDR1 SEHNR and CDR2 FQNEAQ (reference sequence). This CDR3 has 11 amino acids. V gave up 3 bases and J gave up 7 bases, with 6 bases separating them. Here the CDR3 DNA reads TGTGCCAGCAGCTTCGGTCTTGGCTACACCTTC. It yields the protein CASSFGLGYTF.

The chain is built from TRBV21-1 and TRBJ2-4; the table gives TRBD2 as D, unverified against the DNA. TRBV21-1 has pseudogene status. The CDR3 length is 14 residues. The CDR3 loop is CASSTIRGSDIQYF. Written as DNA, the CDR3 is TGTGCCAGCAGCACCATCCGGGGTTCGGACATTCAGTACTTC.

There are a few counts of this clone. The CDR3 sequence is CASSARDRLAKNIQYF. CDR3 coding DNA: TGTGCCAGCAGCGCCCGGGACAGACTAGCCAAAAACATTCAGTACTTC. The chain recombines TRBV13 with TRBJ2-4, with 7 nucleotides matching TRBD1. CDR3 length: 16 amino acids. The V gene end was trimmed by 5 bases and the J gene end by 0 bases; junction bases not matched to a gene: 7. Germline V gene lookup returns CDR1 PRHDT and CDR2 FYEKMQ (reference sequence).

A note on this clone: An end of the junction does not agree with germline; a read error may underlie this. Other DNA sequences within the sample encode an identical CDR3. The rearrangement joins TRBV15 to TRBJ2-5; TRBD2 aligns across 7 bases. The CDR3 has 15 residues. Germline V CDR1 and CDR2: LNHNV, YYDKDF (reference sequence). The CDR3 region has the DNA TGCGCCACCAGCAGAGATCGGGGGGAGACCGAGACCCAGTACTTC. Protein product: CATSRDRGETETQYF.

Worth noting for this clone: A junction boundary mismatches the germline segment, possibly from a read error. This chain connects TRBV27 to TRBJ1-2; 8 bases align to TRBD1. CDR1 is MNHEY and CDR2 is SMNVEV in the germline V gene (reference sequence). The CDR3 is 14 amino acids. CDR3 region: CASRASGQGYGYPF. The CDR3 DNA sequence: TGTGCCAGCAGGGCCTCCGGACAGGGTTATGGCTACCCCTTC.

This chain connects TRBV28 to TRBJ2-7; D gene ambiguous. Trimming pared 6 bases from V and 2 bases from J, leaving 11 bases between. Per germline, CDR1 MDHEN and CDR2 SYDVKM. The length of the CDR3 is 13 residues. The CDR3 nucleotides read TGTGCCAGCAGACCCTCGGAGCCCTACGAGCAGTACTTC. Residues: CASRPSEPYEQYF.

The chain couples TRBV6-5 to TRBJ2-1; D may be TRBD1 (6 bases). The CDR3 totals 15 residues. V was clipped by 5 bases and J by 6 bases, with 17 bases between them. CDR1 and CDR2 from the germline V gene are MNHEY and SVGAGI. The CDR3 region is CASSAVGTNANEQFF. The CDR3 DNA reads TGTGCCAGCAGTGCGGTTGGGACAAACGCCAATGAGCAGTTCTTC.